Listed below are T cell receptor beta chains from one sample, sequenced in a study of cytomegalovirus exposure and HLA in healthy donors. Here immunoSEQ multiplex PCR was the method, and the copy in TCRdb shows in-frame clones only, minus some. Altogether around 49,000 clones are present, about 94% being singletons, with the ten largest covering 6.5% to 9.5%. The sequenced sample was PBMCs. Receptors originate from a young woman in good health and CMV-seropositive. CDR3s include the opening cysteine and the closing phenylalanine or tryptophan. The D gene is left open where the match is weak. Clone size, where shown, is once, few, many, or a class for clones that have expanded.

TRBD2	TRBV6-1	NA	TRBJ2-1	TGTGCCAGCACTAGAGCGGGAGGGTACAATGAGCAGTTCTTC	CASTRAGGYNEQFF
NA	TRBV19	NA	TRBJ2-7	TGTGCCAGTACCCTCTCAGGGCAGGGGTTTTACGAGCAGTACTTC	CASTLSGQGFYEQYF
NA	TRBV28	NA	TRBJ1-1	TGTGCCAGCACTACTGGCGGAAACACTGAAGCTTTCTTT	CASTTGGNTEAFF
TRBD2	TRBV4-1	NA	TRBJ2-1	TGCGCCAGCAGCCAAGTTGCATGGAGCGGGAGTCGGGATGAGCAGTTCTTC	CASSQVAWSGSRDEQFF
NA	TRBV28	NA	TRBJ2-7	TGTGCCAGCAGCCAAGGGGCCCTCTACGAGCAGTACTTC	CASSQGALYEQYF
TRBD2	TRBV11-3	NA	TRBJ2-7	TGTGCCAGCAGCCTTCAGACTAGCGGATACTACGAGCAGTACTTC	CASSLQTSGYYEQYF
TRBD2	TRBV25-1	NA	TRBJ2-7	TGTGCCAGCAGAAACGACGAACCGGGACTAGCGGGAGCAGAGGAGCAGTACTTC	CASRNDEPGLAGAEEQYF
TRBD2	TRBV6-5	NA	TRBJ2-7	TGTGCCAGCAGTTACTTTGGGGTGGGAGTTACTAGCGGGTGCGTTTTC	CASSYFGVGVTSGCVF
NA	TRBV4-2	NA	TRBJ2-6	TGTGCCAGCAGCCAAGAGAGTGGCGGAAGCTCTGGGGCCAACGTCCTGACTTTC	CASSQESGGSSGANVLTF
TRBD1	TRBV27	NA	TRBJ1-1	TGTGCCAGCAGTCCACCCCCCGGGACAGGGATGGGAACTGAAGCTTTCTTT	CASSPPPGTGMGTEAFF
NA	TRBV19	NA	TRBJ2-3	TGTGCCAGTAGTATTCTAGGGGTTCTCGATACGCAGTATTTT	CASSILGVLDTQYF
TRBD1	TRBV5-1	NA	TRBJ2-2	TGCGCCAGCCGTCTAGCTGAGGGACAGGGGAGAGGGGAGCTGTTTTTT	CASRLAEGQGRGELFF
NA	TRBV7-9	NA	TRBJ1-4	TGTGCCAGCAGTCTAAGGGGTAATGAAAAACTGTTTTTT	CASSLRGNEKLFF
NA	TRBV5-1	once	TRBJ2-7	TGCGCCAGCAGCTTGGACAGCAGCTCCTACGAGCAGTACTTC	CASSLDSSSYEQYF
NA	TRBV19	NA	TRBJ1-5	TGTGCCAGTACCCTACAGGGTGAGAAGCCCCAGCATTTT	CASTLQGEKPQHF
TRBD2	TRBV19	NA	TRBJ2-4	TGTGCCAGTAGTCGGGACTATACCATTCAGTACTTC	CASSRDYTIQYF
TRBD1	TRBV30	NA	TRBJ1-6	TGTGCCTGGAGGGACAGGGGGCTCCTCCATGTCCCACCCCTCCACTTT	CAWRDRGLLHVPPLHF
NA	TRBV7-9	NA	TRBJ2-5	TGTGCCAGCAGCTTAGCGCCCTACCGGACAGCGCAAGAGACCCAGTACTTC	CASSLAPYRTAQETQYF
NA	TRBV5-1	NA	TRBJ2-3	TGCGCCAGCAGCTTGCAGACTACGGTAGATACGCAGTATTTT	CASSLQTTVDTQYF
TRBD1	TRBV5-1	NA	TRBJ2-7	TGCGCCAGCAGCAATCCGGGACAGTCCTACGAGCAGTACTTC	CASSNPGQSYEQYF
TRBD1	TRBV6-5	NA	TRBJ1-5	TGTGCCAGCAGCGCGGCAGGGGGCTCGGATCAGCCCCAGCATTTT	CASSAAGGSDQPQHF
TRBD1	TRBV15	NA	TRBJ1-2	TGTGCCACCAGCAGGGGGACAGGGGATAACTATGGCTACACCTTC	CATSRGTGDNYGYTF
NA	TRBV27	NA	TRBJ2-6	TGTGCCAGCAGTTTATATGGTGGGCAGCGGACGACTGGGGCCAACGTCCTGACTTTC	CASSLYGGQRTTGANVLTF
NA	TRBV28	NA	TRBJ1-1	TGTGCCAGCAGCCCGACAGGCCCTGAAGCTTTCTTT	CASSPTGPEAFF
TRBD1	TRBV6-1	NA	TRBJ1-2	TGTGCCAGCAGTGAGGACAGGGGGGAGGTCTATGGCTACACCTTC	CASSEDRGEVYGYTF
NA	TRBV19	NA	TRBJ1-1	TGTGCCAGTAGTATGACAGGCACCACTGAAGCTTTCTTT	CASSMTGTTEAFF
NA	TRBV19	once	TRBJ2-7	TGTGCCAGTAGTAAGACAGGATACTCCTACGAGCAGTACTTC	CASSKTGYSYEQYF
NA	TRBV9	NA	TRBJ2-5	TGTGCCAGCAGCGTAGGAGCGACTCGGAACCAAGAGACCCAGTACTTC	CASSVGATRNQETQYF
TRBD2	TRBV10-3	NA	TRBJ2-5	TGTGCCTCCGCTAGCGGGGGGGGTGAGACCCAGTACTTC	CASASGGGETQYF
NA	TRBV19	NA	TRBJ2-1	TGTGCCAGCTCAGTGTCAACCCTCCCCAATGAGCAGTTCTTC	CASSVSTLPNEQFF
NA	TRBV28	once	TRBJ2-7	TGTGCCAGCAGTTTAGCCAGATTTTACGAGCAGTACTTC	CASSLARFYEQYF
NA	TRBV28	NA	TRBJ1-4	TGTGCCAGCAGTATTCGGGACTCGAGTAATGAAAAACTGTTTTTT	CASSIRDSSNEKLFF
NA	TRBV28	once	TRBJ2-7	TGTGCCAGCAGTAAACAGAGGAGGGGCTCCTACGAGCAGTACTTC	CASSKQRRGSYEQYF
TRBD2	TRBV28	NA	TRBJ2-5	TGTGCCAGCAGTGGACCGACTAGCGGGGTACAAGAGACCCAGTACTTC	CASSGPTSGVQETQYF
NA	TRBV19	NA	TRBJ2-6	TGTGCCAGTAGTATACGGTCTGGGGCCAACGTCCTGACTTTC	CASSIRSGANVLTF
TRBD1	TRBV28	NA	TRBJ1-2	TGTGCCAGCAGCCCGGCCGACAGGGGCGGCTATGGCTACACCTTC	CASSPADRGGYGYTF
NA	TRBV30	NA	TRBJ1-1	TGTGCCTGGAGTGTTCAGCTAGGCCCTGGCACTGAAGCTTTCTTT	CAWSVQLGPGTEAFF
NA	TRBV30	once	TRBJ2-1	TGTGCCTGGAGTGAGGTGGGGGCTCCAGTCTTC	CAWSEVGAPVF
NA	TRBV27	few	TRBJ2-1	TGTGCCAGCAGAATGGACAGCTTCATGGTCTACAATGAGCAGTTCTTC	CASRMDSFMVYNEQFF
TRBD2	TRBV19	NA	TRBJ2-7	TGTGCCAGTAGTATTTCCCTTCTAGCGGGAGGGTACGAGCAGTACTTC	CASSISLLAGGYEQYF
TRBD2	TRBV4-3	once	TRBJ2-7	TGCGCCAGCAGCCAAGATCTGACTAGCGGTTCCTACGAGCAGTACTTC	CASSQDLTSGSYEQYF
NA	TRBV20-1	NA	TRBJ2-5	TGCAGTGCTAGCGGAGAAGCCCAGTACTTC	CSASGEAQYF
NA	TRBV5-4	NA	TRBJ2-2	TGTGCCAGCAGCTTGGAAGGTGCGGCGAACACCGGGGAGCTGTTTTTT	CASSLEGAANTGELFF